These T cell receptor beta chains were read from a single sample in a study of blood T cell repertoires in COVID-19. Sequencing used immunoSEQ multiplex PCR; TCRdb keeps in-frame clones, though not all of them. The sample holds 150,000 to 200,000 clones; around 88% are singletons and the top ten take around 5%. The specimen sequenced was peripheral blood. All receptors derive from a human donor in a cohort sampled during active COVID-19. Both conserved end residues are part of each CDR3. D genes are given only for firm matches. The listing skips clone size in some rows; elsewhere it reads once, few, many or a size class.

V gene	J gene	clone size	D gene	CDR3 protein	CDR3 DNA
TRBV6-2/TRBV6-3	TRBJ1-5	NA	TRBD1	CASSRLQGSNQPQHF	TGTGCCAGCAGTCGCCTACAGGGGAGCAATCAGCCCCAGCATTTT
TRBV18	TRBJ2-7	once	TRBD2	CASSPVASGRAYEQYF	TGTGCCAGCTCACCGGTAGCTAGCGGGAGAGCCTACGAGCAGTACTTC
TRBV9	TRBJ2-3	many	TRBD1	CASESQGGDTQYF	TGTGCCAGCGAATCACAGGGGGGAGATACGCAGTATTTT
TRBV2	TRBJ2-7	NA	NA	CARQGNLSYEQYF	TGTGCCAGACAGGGAAACCTCTCCTACGAGCAGTACTTC
TRBV28	TRBJ2-4	NA	NA	CASSSRGGWGRGKNIQYF	TGTGCCAGCAGTTCCAGAGGTGGGTGGGGCCGAGGCAAAAACATTCAGTACTTC
TRBV28	TRBJ1-5	NA	NA	CASSLRRGKPQHF	TGTGCCAGCAGTTTAAGAAGGGGAAAACCCCAGCATTTT
TRBV28	TRBJ2-3	NA	TRBD2	CASSPPGGTDTQYF	TGTGCCAGCAGTCCCCCCGGGGGGACAGATACGCAGTATTTT
TRBV10-1	TRBJ2-5	few	NA	CASSESAGQETQYF	TGCGCCAGCAGTGAGTCTGCAGGGCAAGAGACCCAGTACTTC
TRBV4-1	TRBJ2-1	NA	NA	CASSQSHEPTSPNEQFF	TGCGCCAGCAGCCAATCCCACGAACCTACTAGCCCCAATGAGCAGTTCTTC
TRBV7-8	TRBJ1-5	few	NA	CASSSGVLGPQHF	TGTGCCAGCAGTTCAGGGGTCCTGGGACCCCAGCATTTT
TRBV6-5	TRBJ1-1	NA	TRBD1	CASSNRGGTEAFF	TGTGCCAGCAGCAACAGGGGAGGCACTGAAGCTTTCTTT
TRBV20-1	TRBJ2-7	NA	NA	CSAKGTGQYF	TGCAGTGCTAAGGGGACTGGGCAGTACTTC
TRBV23-1	TRBJ1-6	NA	TRBD1	CASSQDRELGTRSPLHF	TGCGCCAGCAGTCAGGACAGGGAGTTGGGTACTAGGTCACCCCTCCACTTT
TRBV11-2	TRBJ1-3	few	NA	CASSLADTFGNTIYF	TGTGCCAGCAGCTTAGCGGACACCTTTGGAAACACCATATATTTT
TRBV9	TRBJ2-1	NA	TRBD2	CARGGGREQFF	TGTGCCCGCGGGGGGGGCCGGGAGCAGTTCTTC
TRBV9	TRBJ2-7	few	TRBD2	CASSVDWSGGGYEQYF	TGTGCCAGCAGCGTAGATTGGAGCGGGGGAGGATACGAGCAGTACTTC
TRBV30	TRBJ1-3	once	TRBD1	CAWRDRGPGNTIYF	TGTGCCTGGAGGGACAGGGGCCCTGGAAACACCATATATTTT
TRBV4-1	TRBJ1-1	NA	NA	CASSHPPERNTEAFF	TGCGCCAGCAGCCACCCGCCGGAGCGGAACACTGAAGCTTTCTTT
TRBV18	TRBJ2-3	NA	TRBD1	CASSPPRGTAVGTDTQYF	TGTGCCAGCTCACCGCCCCGAGGGACAGCCGTCGGGACAGATACGCAGTATTTT
TRBV5-4	TRBJ2-7	NA	TRBD2	CASSQNPGPSGHEQYF	TGTGCCAGCAGCCAGAACCCCGGGCCTAGCGGTCACGAGCAGTACTTC
TRBV7-6	TRBJ2-7	NA	TRBD1	CASSLQGADYEQYF	TGTGCCAGCAGCTTACAGGGGGCCGACTACGAGCAGTACTTC
TRBV28	TRBJ1-1	NA	NA	CASRSVEMNTEAFF	TGTGCCAGCAGGAGTGTGGAGATGAACACTGAAGCTTTCTTT
TRBV13	TRBJ2-2	few	NA	CASLRGRRGVGELFF	TGTGCCAGCTTACGTGGGAGGCGCGGAGTCGGGGAGCTGTTTTTT
TRBV29-1	TRBJ2-7	once	TRBD2	CSAGLAGGEQYF	TGCAGCGCGGGCCTAGCGGGGGGGGAGCAGTACTTC
TRBV7-9	TRBJ2-3	NA	NA	CASSLAGADTDTQYF	TGTGCCAGCAGCTTAGCGGGGGCTGACACAGATACGCAGTATTTT
TRBV7-9	TRBJ1-4	NA	NA	CASSLSTNNEKLFF	TGTGCCAGCAGCTTATCTACGAATAATGAAAAACTGTTTTTT
TRBV30	TRBJ2-7	NA	NA	CAWSVPETSPRPYEQYF	TGTGCCTGGAGTGTCCCAGAGACATCACCCCGGCCCTACGAGCAGTACTTC
TRBV10-1	TRBJ2-2	NA	NA	CASRGALKLANTGELFF	TGCGCCAGCAGGGGAGCGCTAAAGCTCGCGAACACCGGGGAGCTGTTTTTT
TRBV5-6	TRBJ1-4	NA	NA	CASSLAVPGSREKLFF	TGTGCCAGCAGCTTGGCGGTTCCGGGGAGTCGGGAAAAACTGTTTTTT
TRBV5-4	TRBJ1-2	NA	TRBD1	CASSSPGQGYGYTF	TGTGCCAGCAGCTCGCCGGGACAGGGGTATGGCTACACCTTC
TRBV5-6	TRBJ2-3	NA	NA	CASSLYSDTQYF	TGTGCCAGCAGCTTGTATTCAGATACGCAGTATTTT
TRBV11-3	TRBJ2-3	NA	NA	CASSFSGSPSTDTQYF	TGTGCCAGCAGCTTTAGCGGTAGTCCTAGCACAGATACGCAGTATTTT
TRBV7-9	TRBJ1-6	few	NA	CASSLAAGNSPLHF	TGTGCCAGCAGCTTAGCCGCAGGGAATTCACCCCTCCACTTT
TRBV5-1	TRBJ1-1	NA	NA	CASSLGHVNTEAFF	TGCGCCAGCAGCTTGGGGCACGTCAACACTGAAGCTTTCTTT
TRBV7-9	TRBJ2-7	NA	TRBD1	CASSLDRTGNEQYF	TGTGCCAGCAGCTTAGATCGGACAGGGAACGAGCAGTACTTC
TRBV28	TRBJ2-7	NA	TRBD2	CASSWTSENYEQYF	TGTGCCAGCAGTTGGACTAGCGAGAATTACGAGCAGTACTTC
TRBV5-1	TRBJ2-2	NA	NA	CASTFDRKNTGELFF	TGCGCCAGCACTTTCGACAGGAAGAACACCGGGGAGCTGTTTTTT
TRBV29-1	TRBJ1-2	NA	TRBD1	CSVVQGASVHGYTF	TGCAGCGTCGTACAGGGGGCGTCGGTCCATGGCTACACCTTC
TRBV19	TRBJ1-5	once	NA	CASREFGQPQHF	TGTGCCAGCCGGGAGTTCGGTCAGCCCCAGCATTTT
TRBV27	TRBJ2-6	NA	NA	CASMRPGANVLTF	TGTGCCAGCATGAGGCCCGGGGCCAACGTCCTGACTTTC
TRBV7-2	TRBJ2-1	NA	TRBD2	CASSSGLAGGEQFF	TGTGCCAGCAGCTCCGGACTAGCGGGGGGTGAGCAGTTCTTC